This T cell receptor beta chain was profiled in a study of cytomegalovirus exposure and HLA in healthy donors. Study conclusions and caveats: An analysis that was carried out later associated some 17,000 TCR beta sequences with HLA alleles at 0.05 false discovery rate.

The PCR contained 60 Vbeta and 13 Jbeta primers. Profiled with immunoSEQ multiplex PCR; TCRdb holds only in-frame clones, not every one. This sample has some 150,000 clones, with around 74% found just once. Of note for this clone: Its antigen remains unknown.

CDR1 and CDR2 from the germline V gene are MNHEY and SVGAGI. V was clipped by 8 bases and J by 1 base, with 9 bases between them. The CDR3 contains 14 residues. The origin of this receptor is a man in his late teens or twenties in good health and CMV-seropositive. The sample comprised PBMCs. The gene calls are TRBV6-5 and TRBJ2-6, with D possibly being TRBD1 (6 bases). CDR3 in amino acids: CASSDRSGANVLTF. CDR3 DNA: TGTGCCAGCTCAGACAGGTCTGGGGCCAACGTCCTGACTTTC.